This T cell receptor beta chain came from a study of blood T cell repertoires in COVID-19. Study background: There were acute and convalescent COVID-19 samples, and they came from the United States, Italy and Spain. In each case, the material was cDNA or gDNA derived from T cells, B-cell-depleted T cells, or PBMCs.

V was pared by 4 bases and J by 5 bases, with 15 bases between. CDR1 MGHRA and CDR2 YSYEKL come from the germline V gene. CDR3 length: 14 residues. Using immunoSEQ multiplex PCR, the repertoire was profiled, and TCRdb retains in-frame clones only, with some absent. The table has some 140,000 clones, 80% to 90% seen once. The chain joins TRBV4-1 to TRBJ2-7; D not resolved. The sample consisted of peripheral blood. The clonotype comes from a man aged 50 to 60 with active or convalescent COVID-19. In nucleotides, the CDR3 is TGCGCCAGCAGCCCCCGGTTGGGCCACCACGAGCAGTACTTC. This codes for CASSPRLGHHEQYF.